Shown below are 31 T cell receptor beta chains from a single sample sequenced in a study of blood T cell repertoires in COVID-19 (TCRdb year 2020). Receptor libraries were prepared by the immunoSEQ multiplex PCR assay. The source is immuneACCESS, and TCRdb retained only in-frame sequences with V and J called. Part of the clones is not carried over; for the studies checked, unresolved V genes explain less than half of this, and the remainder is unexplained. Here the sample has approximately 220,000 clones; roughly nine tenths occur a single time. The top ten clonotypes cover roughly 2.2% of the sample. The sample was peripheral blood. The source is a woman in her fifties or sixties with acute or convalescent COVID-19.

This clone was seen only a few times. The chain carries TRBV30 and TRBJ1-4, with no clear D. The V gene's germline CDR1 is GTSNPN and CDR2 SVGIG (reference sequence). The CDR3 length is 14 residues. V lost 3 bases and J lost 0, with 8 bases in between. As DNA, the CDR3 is TGTGCCTGGAGGGGGAGATCAACTAATGAAAAACTGTTTTTT. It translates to CAWRGRSTNEKLFF. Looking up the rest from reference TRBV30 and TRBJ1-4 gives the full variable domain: SQTIHQWPATLVQPVGSPLSLECTVEGTSNPNLYWYRQAAGRGLQLLFYSVGIGQISSEVPQNLSASRPQDRQFILSSKKLLLSDSGFYLCAWRGRSTNEKLFFGSGTQLSVL.

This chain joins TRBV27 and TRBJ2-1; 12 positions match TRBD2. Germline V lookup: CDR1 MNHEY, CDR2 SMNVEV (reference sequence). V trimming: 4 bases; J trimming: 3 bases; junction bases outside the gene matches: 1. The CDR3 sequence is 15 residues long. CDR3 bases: TGTGCCAGCAGTTGGACTAGCGGGGTCTACAATGAGCAGTTCTTC. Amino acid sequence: CASSWTSGVYNEQFF.

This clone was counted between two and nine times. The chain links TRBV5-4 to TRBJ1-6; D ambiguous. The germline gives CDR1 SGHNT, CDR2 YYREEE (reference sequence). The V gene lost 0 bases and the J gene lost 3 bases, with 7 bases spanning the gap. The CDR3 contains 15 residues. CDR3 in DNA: TGTGCCAGCAGCTTGGAGCGGAACTATAATTCACCCCTCCACTTT. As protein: CASSLERNYNSPLHF.

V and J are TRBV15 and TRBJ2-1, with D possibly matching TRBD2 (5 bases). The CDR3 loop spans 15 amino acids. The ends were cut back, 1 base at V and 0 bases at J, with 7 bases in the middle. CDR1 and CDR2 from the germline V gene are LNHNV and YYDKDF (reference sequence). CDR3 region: CATSRVGSSYNEQFF. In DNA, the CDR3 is TGTGCCACCAGCAGAGTTGGGAGCTCCTACAATGAGCAGTTCTTC.

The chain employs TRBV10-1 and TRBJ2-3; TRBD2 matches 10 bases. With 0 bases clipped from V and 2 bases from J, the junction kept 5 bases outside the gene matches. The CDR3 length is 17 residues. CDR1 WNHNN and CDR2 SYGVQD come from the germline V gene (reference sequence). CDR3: CASSESLAGVATDTQYF. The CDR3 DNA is TGCGCCAGCAGTGAGTCCCTAGCGGGAGTCGCCACAGATACGCAGTATTTT.

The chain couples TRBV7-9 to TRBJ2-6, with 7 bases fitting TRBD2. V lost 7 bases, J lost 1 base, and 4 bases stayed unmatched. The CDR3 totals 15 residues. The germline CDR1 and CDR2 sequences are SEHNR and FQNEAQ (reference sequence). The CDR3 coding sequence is TGTGCCAGCACCCCCGGGGGGTCTGGGGCCAACGTCCTGACTTTC. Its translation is CASTPGGSGANVLTF.

The CDR3 is CATSRDRGSSNEQFF. In DNA, the CDR3 is TGTGCCACCAGCAGAGATCGGGGGTCCAGCAATGAGCAGTTCTTC. V and J are TRBV15 and TRBJ2-1; perhaps TRBD2 as D (6 bases). The germline V gene encodes CDR1 LNHNV and CDR2 YYDKDF (reference sequence). There are 15 residues in the CDR3. With 0 bases removed from V and 6 bases from J, the gap between germline ends came to 12 bases.

Here the CDR3 reads CASKGTGGFTYNQPQHF. CDR3 nucleotide sequence: TGTGCCAGCAAGGGGACAGGGGGGTTTACATACAATCAGCCCCAGCATTTT. The chain has TRBV19 and TRBJ1-5, with 11 bases lining up with TRBD1. The J segment lost 3 bases and the V segment lost 9 bases, leaving 13 bases of the junction unmatched. Germline V gene data show CDR1 as LNHDA and CDR2 as SQIVND (reference sequence). The CDR3 is 17 residues long.

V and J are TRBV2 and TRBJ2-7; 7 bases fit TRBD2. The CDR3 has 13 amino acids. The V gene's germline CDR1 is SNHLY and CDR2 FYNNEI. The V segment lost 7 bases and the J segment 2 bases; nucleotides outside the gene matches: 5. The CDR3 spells CASTGLVTYEQYF. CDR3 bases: TGTGCCAGCACAGGACTAGTAACCTACGAGCAGTACTTC. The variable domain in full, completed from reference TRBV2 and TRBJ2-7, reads EPEVTQTPSHQVTQMGQEVILRCVPISNHLYFYWYRQILGQKVEFLVSFYNNEISEKSEIFDDQFSVERPDGSNFTLKIRSTKLEDSAMYFCASTGLVTYEQYFGPGTRLTVT.

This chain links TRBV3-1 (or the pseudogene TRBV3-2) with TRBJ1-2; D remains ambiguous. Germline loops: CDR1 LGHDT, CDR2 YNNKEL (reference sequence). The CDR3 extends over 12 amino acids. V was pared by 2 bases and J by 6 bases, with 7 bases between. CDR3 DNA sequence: TGTGCCAGCAGCCAAATCCAGGATGGCTACACCTTC. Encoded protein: CASSQIQDGYTF.

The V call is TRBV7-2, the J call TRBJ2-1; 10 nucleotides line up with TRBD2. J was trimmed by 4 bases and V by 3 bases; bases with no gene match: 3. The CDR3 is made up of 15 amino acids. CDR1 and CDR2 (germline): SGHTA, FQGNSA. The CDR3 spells CASSFGLADYNEQFF. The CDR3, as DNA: TGTGCCAGCAGCTTCGGACTAGCGGATTACAATGAGCAGTTCTTC.

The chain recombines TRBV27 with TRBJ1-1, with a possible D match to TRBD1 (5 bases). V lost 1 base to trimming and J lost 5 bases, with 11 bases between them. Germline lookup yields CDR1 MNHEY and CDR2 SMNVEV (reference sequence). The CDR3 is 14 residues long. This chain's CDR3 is CASSLWGARTEAFF. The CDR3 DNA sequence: TGTGCCAGCAGTTTATGGGGCGCACGGACTGAAGCTTTCTTT.

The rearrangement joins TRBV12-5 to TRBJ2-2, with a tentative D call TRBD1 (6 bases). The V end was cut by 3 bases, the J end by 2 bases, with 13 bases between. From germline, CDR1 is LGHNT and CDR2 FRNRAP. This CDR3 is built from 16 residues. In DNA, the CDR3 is TGTGCTAGTGGTTTTAGTTACAGGGCAAACACCGGGGAGCTGTTTTTT. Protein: CASGFSYRANTGELFF.

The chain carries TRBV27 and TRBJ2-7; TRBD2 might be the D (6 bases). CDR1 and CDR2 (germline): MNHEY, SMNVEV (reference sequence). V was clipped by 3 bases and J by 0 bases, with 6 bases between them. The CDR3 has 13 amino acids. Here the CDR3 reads CASSFGGSYEQYF. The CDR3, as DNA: TGTGCCAGCAGTTTCGGGGGCTCCTACGAGCAGTACTTC.

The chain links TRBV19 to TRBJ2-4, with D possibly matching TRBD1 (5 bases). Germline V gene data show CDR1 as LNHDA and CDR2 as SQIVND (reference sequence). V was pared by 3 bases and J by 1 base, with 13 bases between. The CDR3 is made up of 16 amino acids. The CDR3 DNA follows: TGTGCCAGTAGTATTGGTGGGGCCGGGGCCAAAAACATTCAGTACTTC. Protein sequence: CASSIGGAGAKNIQYF.

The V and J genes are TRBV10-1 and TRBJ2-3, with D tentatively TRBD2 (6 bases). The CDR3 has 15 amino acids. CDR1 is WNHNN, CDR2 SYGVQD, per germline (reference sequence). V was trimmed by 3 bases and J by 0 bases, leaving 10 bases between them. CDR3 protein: CASSDGGTSTDTQYF. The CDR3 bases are TGCGCCAGCAGTGACGGAGGGACTAGCACAGATACGCAGTATTTT.

The CDR3 is CASSPDSPGNTIYF. The CDR3, as DNA: TGTGCCAGCAGCCCGGACAGTCCTGGAAACACCATATATTTT. The V call is TRBV5-4, the J call TRBJ1-3; a possible D gene is TRBD1 (6 bases). The germline V and J ends were trimmed by 4 bases and 2 bases, with 10 bases remaining between them. CDR1 is SGHNT and CDR2 is YYREEE in the germline V gene (reference sequence). CDR3 length equals 14 residues. The full variable domain, with the rest looked up from reference TRBV5-4 and TRBJ1-3, is ETGVTQSPTHLIKTRGQQVTLRCSSQSGHNTVSWYQQALGQGPQFIFQYYREEENGRGNFPPRFSGLQFPNYSSELNVNALELDDSALYLCASSPDSPGNTIYFGEGSWLTVV.

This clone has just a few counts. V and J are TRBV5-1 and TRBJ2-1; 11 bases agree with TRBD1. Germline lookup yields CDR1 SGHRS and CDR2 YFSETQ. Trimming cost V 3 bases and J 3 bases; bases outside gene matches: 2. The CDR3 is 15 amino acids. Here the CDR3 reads CASSWGQGGYNEQFF. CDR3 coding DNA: TGCGCCAGCAGCTGGGGACAGGGGGGCTACAATGAGCAGTTCTTC. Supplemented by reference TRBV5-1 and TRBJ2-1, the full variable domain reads KAGVTQTPRYLIKTRGQQVTLSCSPISGHRSVSWYQQTPGQGLQFLFEYFSETQRNKGNFPGRFSGRQFSNSRSEMNVSTLELGDSALYLCASSWGQGGYNEQFFGPGTRLTVL.

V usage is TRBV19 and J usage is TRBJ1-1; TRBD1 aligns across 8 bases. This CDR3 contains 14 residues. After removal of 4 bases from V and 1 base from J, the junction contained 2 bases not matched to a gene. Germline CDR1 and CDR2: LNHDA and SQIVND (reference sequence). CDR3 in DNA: TGTGCCAGTAGTAGGGACAGGCCGAACACTGAAGCTTTCTTT. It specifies CASSRDRPNTEAFF.

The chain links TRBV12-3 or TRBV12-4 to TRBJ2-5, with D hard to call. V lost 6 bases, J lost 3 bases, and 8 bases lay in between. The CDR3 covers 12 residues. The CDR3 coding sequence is TGTGCCAGCAGGAGTGTAGAAGAGACCCAGTACTTC. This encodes CASRSVEETQYF.

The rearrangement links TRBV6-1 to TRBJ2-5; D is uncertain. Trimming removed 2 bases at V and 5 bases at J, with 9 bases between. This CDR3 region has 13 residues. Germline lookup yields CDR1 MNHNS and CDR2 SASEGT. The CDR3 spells CASSEWAWETQYF. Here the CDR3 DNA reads TGTGCCAGCAGTGAATGGGCGTGGGAGACCCAGTACTTC.

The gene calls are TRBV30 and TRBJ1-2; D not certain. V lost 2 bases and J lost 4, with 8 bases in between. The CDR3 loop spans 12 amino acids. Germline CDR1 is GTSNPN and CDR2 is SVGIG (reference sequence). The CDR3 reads CAWSLTGYGYTF. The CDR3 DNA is TGTGCCTGGAGTTTAACGGGCTATGGCTACACCTTC.

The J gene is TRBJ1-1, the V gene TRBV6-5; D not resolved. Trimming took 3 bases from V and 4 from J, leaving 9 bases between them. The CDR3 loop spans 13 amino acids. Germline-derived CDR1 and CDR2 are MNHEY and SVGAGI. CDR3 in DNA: TGTGCCAGCAGTTATCGGGGATTCACTGAAGCTTTCTTT. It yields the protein CASSYRGFTEAFF.

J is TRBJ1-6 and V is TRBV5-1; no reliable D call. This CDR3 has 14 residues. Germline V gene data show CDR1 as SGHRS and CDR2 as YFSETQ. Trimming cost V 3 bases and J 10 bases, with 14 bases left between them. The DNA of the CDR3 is TGCGCCAGCAGCTCCTATAATCGTGAATCACCCCTCCACTTT. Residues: CASSSYNRESPLHF.

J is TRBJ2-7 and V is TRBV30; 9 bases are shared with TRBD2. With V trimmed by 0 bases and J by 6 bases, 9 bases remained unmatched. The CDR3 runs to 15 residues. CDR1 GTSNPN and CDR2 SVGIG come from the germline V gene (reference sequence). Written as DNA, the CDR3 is TGTGCCTGGAGTGTCGGAGTAGCGGGAGATGGCGAGCAGTACTTC. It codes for CAWSVGVAGDGEQYF.

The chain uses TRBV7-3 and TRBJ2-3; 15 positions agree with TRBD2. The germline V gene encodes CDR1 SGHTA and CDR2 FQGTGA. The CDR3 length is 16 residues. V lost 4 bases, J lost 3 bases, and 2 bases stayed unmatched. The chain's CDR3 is CASSSGLAGGTDTQYF. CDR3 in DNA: TGTGCCAGCAGCTCGGGACTAGCGGGGGGTACAGATACGCAGTATTTT.

The CDR3 region has the DNA TGTGCCAGCAGTGACCGGCGGGCGGGGAATGAGCAGTTCTTC. This encodes CASSDRRAGNEQFF. The chain has TRBV2 and TRBJ2-1; D is possibly TRBD2 (6 bases). The ends were cut back, 3 bases at V and 7 bases at J, with 13 bases in the middle. CDR3 length: 14 amino acids. Germline CDR1 SNHLY, CDR2 FYNNEI.

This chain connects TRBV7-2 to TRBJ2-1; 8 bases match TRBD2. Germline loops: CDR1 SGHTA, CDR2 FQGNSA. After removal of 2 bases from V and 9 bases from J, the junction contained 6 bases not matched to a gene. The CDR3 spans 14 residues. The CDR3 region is CASSLLGRAGEQFF. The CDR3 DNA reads TGTGCCAGCAGCTTACTCGGGAGGGCCGGTGAGCAGTTCTTC.

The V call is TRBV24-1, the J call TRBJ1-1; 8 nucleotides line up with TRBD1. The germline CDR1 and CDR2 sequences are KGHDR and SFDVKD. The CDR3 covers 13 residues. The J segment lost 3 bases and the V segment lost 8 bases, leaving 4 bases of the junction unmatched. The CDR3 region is CATKDRDDTEAFF. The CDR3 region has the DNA TGTGCCACCAAGGACAGGGACGACACTGAAGCTTTCTTT.

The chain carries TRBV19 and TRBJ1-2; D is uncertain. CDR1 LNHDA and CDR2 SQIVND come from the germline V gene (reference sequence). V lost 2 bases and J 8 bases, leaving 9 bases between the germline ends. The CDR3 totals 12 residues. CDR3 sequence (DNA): TGTGCCAGTAGTATAAGGAGTGGAGGCTACACCTTC. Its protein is CASSIRSGGYTF.

The CDR3 coding sequence is TGTGCCAGCAGCTTGGAAGGGGGGGCCTTACGTGAGCAGTTCTTC. Protein sequence: CASSLEGGALREQFF. The chain links TRBV5-5 to TRBJ2-1; possible D gene TRBD2, 7 bases. V was shortened by 0 bases and J by 9 bases, with 16 bases between the two germline ends. The CDR3 consists of 15 residues. CDR1 is SGHKS and CDR2 is YYEKEE in the germline V gene (reference sequence).